Listed here is a single T cell receptor (beta chain). Its antigen is not identified. All the people who gave samples were healthy bone marrow donors. These data originate in a study of cytomegalovirus exposure and HLA in healthy donors. On the study more broadly: Most genotyped donors, 75% to 85% of about 400, had Caucasian-associated genetic ancestry. Study-wide points: In vitro work confirmed that a few CMV-associated chains recognize CMV antigens. The authors assumed roughly uniform sequencing depth across donors for presence/absence analyses.

PCR employed 60 Vbeta and 13 Jbeta primers. The assay was immunoSEQ multiplex PCR, and TCRdb's table has in-frame clones only and misses some. This repertoire shows some 150,000 clones, 76% found once; its top ten account for 1.8%. This CDR3 is 15 amino acids long. The V and J ends lost 3 bases and 6 bases, in that order; junction bases with no gene match: 8. CDR1 and CDR2 from the germline V gene are SGHTA and FQGNSA. The V and J genes are TRBV7-2 and TRBJ2-1; the match to TRBD2 covers 7 bases. The TCR was taken from a female donor in good health and CMV-seropositive. The specimen sequenced was PBMCs. The CDR3 loop is CASSFWRESLNEQFF. Written as DNA, the CDR3 is TGTGCCAGCAGCTTCTGGCGGGAGTCCCTCAATGAGCAGTTCTTC.